This T cell receptor beta chain was profiled in a study of CD8+ T cells in alopecia areata. Study-level findings and limits: In scalp and blood, many expanded lesional clones persisted during tofacitinib. Within the top 100, expanded CD8+ clones significantly decreased with tofacitinib, as did scalp clonality. Sequences from scalp samples also cover resident alphabeta T cells of normal skin.

Extraction of RNA preceded its reverse transcription into cDNA, which served as the sequencing template. Data came from immunoSEQ multiplex PCR; TCRdb stores just in-frame clones and leaves some out. In the table there are some 180,000 clones, 40% to 65% of which are singletons. Treatment in this sample: oral pan-JAK inhibitor, 5-10 mg twice daily. Peripheral blood and lesional scalp punch biopsies came from alopecia areata patients. This clone was counted only a few times. The antigen is unknown. Trimming took 0 bases from V and 5 from J, leaving 9 bases between them. The CDR3 consists of 14 residues. Germline CDR1 is LGHNA and CDR2 is YSLEER.

This specimen was CD8+ T cells sorted from blood, taken around week 52, from a patient treated with tofacitinib. This sequence was found in a human donor with alopecia areata. The chain links TRBV4-3 to TRBJ2-3; tentatively, D is TRBD1 (6 bases). In DNA, the CDR3 is TGCGCCAGCAGCCAAGAACCAGGGGAAGATACGCAGTATTTT. Its protein is CASSQEPGEDTQYF.